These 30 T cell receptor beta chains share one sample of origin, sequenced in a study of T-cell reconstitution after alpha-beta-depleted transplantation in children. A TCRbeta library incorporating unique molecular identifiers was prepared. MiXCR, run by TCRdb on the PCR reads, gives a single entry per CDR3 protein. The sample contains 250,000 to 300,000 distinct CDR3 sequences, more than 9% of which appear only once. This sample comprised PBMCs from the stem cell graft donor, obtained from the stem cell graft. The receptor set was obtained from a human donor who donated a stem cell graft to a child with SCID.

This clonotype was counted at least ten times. This CDR3 is CAISQGAGQPQHF. DNA for the CDR3: TGTGCCATCAGTCAGGGGGCAGGCCAGCCCCAGCATTTT. The V gene is TRBV10-3, the J gene TRBJ1-5, with TRBD1 matching over 8 bases. V was pared by 5 bases and J by 7 bases, with 4 bases of the junction left unmatched. The CDR3 spans 13 residues. CDR1 and CDR2 from the germline V gene are ENHRY and SYGVKD.

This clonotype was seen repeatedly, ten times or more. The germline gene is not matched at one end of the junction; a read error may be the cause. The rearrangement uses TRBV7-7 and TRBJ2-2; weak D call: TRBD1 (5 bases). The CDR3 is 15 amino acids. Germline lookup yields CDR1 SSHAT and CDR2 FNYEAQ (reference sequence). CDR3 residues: CASSPRQGSTGELFF. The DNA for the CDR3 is TGTGCTAGCAGCCCCCGCCAGGGTAGCACCGGGGAGCTGTTTTTT.

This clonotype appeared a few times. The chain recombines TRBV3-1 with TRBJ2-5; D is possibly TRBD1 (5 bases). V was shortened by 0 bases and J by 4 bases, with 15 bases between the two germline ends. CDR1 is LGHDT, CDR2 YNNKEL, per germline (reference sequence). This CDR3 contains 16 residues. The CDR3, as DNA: TGTGCCAGCAGCCAAGATTTAGGGGAAGACGGAGAGACCCAGTACTTC. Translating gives CASSQDLGEDGETQYF.

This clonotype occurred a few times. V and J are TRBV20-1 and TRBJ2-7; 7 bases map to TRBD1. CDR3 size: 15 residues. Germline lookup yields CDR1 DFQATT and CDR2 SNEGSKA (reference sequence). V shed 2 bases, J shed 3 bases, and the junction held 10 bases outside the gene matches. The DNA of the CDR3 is TGCAGTGCTAGACCGCCCAGGGGGATTGTCTACGAGCAGTACTTC. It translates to CSARPPRGIVYEQYF.

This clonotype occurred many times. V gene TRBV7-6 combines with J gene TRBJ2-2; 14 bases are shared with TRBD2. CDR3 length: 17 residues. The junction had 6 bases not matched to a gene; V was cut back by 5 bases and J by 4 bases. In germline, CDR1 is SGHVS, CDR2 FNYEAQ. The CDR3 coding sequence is TGTGCCAGCAGCCCGACTAGCGGGGGGGCCTTCACCGGGGAGCTGTTTTTT. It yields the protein CASSPTSGGAFTGELFF. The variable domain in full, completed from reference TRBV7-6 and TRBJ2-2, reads GAGVSQSPRYKVTKRGQDVALRCDPISGHVSLYWYRQALGQGPEFLTYFNYEAQQDKSGLPNDRFSAERPEGSISTLTIQRTEQRDSAMYRCASSPTSGGAFTGELFFGEGSRLTVL.

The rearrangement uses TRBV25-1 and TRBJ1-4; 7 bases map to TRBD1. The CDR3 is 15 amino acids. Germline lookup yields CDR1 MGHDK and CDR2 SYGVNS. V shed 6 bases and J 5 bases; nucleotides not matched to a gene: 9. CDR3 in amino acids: CASRAQTGTNEKLFF. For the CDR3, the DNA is TGTGCCAGCAGGGCCCAGACAGGGACGAATGAAAAACTGTTTTTT.

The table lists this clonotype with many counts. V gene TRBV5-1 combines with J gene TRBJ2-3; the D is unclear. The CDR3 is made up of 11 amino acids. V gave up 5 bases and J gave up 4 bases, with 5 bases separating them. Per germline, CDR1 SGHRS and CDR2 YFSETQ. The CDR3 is CASRSADTQYF. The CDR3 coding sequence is TGCGCCAGCAGAAGTGCAGATACGCAGTATTTT.

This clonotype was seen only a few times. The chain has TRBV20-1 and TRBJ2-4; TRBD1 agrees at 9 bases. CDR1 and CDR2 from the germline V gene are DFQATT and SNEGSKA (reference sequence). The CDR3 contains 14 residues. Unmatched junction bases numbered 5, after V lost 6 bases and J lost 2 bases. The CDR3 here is CSAETGGSKNIQYF. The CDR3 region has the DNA TGCAGTGCGGAAACAGGGGGCTCCAAAAACATTCAGTACTTC.

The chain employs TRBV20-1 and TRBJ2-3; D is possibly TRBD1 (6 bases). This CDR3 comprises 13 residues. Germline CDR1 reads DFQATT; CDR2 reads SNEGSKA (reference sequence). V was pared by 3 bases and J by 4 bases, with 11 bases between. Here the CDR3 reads CSASVWGPDTQYF. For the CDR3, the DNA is TGCAGTGCTAGTGTTTGGGGGCCAGATACGCAGTATTTT.

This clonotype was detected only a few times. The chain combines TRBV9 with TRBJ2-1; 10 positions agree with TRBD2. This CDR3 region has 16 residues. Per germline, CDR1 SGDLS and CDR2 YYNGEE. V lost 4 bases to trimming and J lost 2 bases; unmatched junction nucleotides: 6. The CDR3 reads CASSPSLAGAYNEQFF. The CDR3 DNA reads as TGTGCCAGCAGCCCTTCGCTAGCGGGGGCCTACAATGAGCAGTTCTTC.

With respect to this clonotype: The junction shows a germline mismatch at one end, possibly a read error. The CDR3 nucleotides read TGCAGTGCGAGAGGCCTAGCGGGGGGGTACGATGAGCAGTTCTTC. Translated: CSARGLAGGYDEQFF. The chain carries TRBV20-1 and TRBJ2-1, with 12 bases matching TRBD2. The V gene's germline CDR1 is DFQATT and CDR2 SNEGSKA (reference sequence). CDR3 size: 15 residues.

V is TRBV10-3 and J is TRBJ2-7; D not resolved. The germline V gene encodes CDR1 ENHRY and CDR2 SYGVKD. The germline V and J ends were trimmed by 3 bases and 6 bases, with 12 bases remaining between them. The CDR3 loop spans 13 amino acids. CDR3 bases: TGTGCCATCAGTGATCCAGGCGCCGCCGAGCAGTACTTC. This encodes CAISDPGAAEQYF.

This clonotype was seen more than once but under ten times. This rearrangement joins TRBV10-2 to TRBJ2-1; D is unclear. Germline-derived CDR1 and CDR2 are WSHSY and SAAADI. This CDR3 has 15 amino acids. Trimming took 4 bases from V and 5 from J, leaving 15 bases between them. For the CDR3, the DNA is TGCGCCAGCAGTGCTGCCCCCACTCCCAACAATGAGCAGTTCTTC. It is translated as CASSAAPTPNNEQFF.

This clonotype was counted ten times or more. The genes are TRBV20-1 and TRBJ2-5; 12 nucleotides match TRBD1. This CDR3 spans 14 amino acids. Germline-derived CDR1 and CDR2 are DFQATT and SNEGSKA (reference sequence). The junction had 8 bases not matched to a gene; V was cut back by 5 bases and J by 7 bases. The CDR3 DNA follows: TGCAGTGCTCGGGACAGGGGGCAACTAAGGACCCAGTACTTC. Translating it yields CSARDRGQLRTQYF.

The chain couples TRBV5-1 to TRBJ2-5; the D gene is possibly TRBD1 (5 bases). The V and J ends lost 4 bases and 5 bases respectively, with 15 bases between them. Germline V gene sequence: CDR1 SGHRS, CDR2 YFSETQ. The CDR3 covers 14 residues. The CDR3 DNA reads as TGCGCCAGCAGCGCGACAGTTGGGGTCGAGACCCAGTACTTC. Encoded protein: CASSATVGVETQYF.

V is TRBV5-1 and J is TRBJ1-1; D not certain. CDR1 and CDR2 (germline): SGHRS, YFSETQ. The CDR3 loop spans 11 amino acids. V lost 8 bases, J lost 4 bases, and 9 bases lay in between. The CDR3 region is CARRLCTEAFF. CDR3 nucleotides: TGCGCCAGACGCCTGTGCACTGAAGCTTTCTTT.

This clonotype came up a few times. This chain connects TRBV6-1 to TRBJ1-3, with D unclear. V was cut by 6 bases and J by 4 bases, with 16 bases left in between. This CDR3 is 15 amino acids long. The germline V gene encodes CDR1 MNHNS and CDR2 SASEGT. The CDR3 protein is CASSPNDGGGNTIYF. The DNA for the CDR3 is TGTGCCAGCAGCCCAAATGACGGAGGAGGAAACACCATATATTTT.

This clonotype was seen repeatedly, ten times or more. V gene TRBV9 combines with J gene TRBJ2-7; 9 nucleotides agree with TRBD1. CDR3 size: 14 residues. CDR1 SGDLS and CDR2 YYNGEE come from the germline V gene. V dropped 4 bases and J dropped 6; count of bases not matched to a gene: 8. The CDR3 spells CASSPWTGEGEQYF. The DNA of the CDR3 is TGTGCCAGCAGCCCTTGGACAGGGGAAGGCGAGCAGTACTTC.

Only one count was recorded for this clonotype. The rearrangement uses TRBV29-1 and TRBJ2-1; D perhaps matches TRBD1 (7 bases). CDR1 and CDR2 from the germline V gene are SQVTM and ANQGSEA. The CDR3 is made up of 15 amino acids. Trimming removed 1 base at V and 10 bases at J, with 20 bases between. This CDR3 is CSVEGGDSLSREQFF. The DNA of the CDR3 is TGCAGCGTTGAAGGGGGGGACAGCCTGAGTCGGGAGCAGTTCTTC.

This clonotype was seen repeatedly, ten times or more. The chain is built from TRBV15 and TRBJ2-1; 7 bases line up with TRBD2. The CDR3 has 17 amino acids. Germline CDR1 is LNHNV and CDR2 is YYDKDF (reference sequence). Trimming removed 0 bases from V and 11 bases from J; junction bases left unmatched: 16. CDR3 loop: CATSRDNQVAGYAKQFF. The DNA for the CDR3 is TGTGCCACCAGCAGAGATAACCAGGTAGCGGGCTATGCTAAGCAGTTCTTC. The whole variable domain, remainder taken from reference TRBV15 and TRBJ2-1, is DAMVIQNPRYQVTQFGKPVTLSCSQTLNHNVMYWYQQKSSQAPKLLFHYYDKDFNNEADTPDNFQSRRPNTSFCFLDIRSPGLGDTAMYLCATSRDNQVAGYAKQFFGPGTRLTVL.

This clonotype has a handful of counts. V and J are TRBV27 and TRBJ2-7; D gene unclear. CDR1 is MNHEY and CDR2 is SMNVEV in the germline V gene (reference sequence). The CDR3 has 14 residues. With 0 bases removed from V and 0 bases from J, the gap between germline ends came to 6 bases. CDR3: CASSLSIGSYEQYF. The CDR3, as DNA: TGTGCCAGCAGTTTATCGATAGGCTCCTACGAGCAGTACTTC.

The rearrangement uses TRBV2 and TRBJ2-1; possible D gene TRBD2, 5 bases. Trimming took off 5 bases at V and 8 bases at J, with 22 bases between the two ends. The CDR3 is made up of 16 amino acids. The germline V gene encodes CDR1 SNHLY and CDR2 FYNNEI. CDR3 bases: TGTGCCAGCAGTCTTCTAGGGAGCCTAAACATTGATGAGCAGTTCTTC. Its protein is CASSLLGSLNIDEQFF.

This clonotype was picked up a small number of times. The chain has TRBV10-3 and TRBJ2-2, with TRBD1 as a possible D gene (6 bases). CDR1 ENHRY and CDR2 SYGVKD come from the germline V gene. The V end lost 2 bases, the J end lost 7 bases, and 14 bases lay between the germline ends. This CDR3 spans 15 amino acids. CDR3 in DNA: TGTGCCATCAGTGAGGAGGGGGTCTATGTCGGGGAGCTGTTTTTT. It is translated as CAISEEGVYVGELFF.

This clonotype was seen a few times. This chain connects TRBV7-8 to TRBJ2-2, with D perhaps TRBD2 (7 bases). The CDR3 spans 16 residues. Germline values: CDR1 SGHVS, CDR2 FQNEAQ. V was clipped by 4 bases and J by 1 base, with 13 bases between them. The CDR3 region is CASSSSGGQNTGELFF. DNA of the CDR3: TGTGCCAGCAGCTCCTCCGGGGGGCAGAACACCGGGGAGCTGTTTTTT.

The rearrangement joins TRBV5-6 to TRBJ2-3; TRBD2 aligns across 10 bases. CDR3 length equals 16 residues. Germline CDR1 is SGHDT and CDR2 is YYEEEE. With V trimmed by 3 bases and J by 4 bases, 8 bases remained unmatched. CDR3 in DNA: TGTGCCAGCAGCTCTTTAGCGGGGGGTGGGGCAGATACGCAGTATTTT. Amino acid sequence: CASSSLAGGGADTQYF. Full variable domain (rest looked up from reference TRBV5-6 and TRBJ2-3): DAGVTQSPTHLIKTRGQQVTLRCSPKSGHDTVSWYQQALGQGPQFIFQYYEEEERQRGNFPDRFSGHQFPNYSSELNVNALLLGDSALYLCASSSLAGGGADTQYFGPGTRLTVL.

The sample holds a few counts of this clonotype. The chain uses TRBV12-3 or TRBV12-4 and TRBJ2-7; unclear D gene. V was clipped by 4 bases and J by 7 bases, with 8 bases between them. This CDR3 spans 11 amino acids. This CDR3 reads CASSYGWEQYF. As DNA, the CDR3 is TGTGCCAGCAGTTATGGTTGGGAGCAGTACTTC.

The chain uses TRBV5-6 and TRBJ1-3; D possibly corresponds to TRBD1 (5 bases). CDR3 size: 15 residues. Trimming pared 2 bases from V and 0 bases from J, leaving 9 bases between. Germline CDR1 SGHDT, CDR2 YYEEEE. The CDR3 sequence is CASSFGAASGNTIYF. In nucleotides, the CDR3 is TGTGCCAGCAGCTTCGGGGCAGCCTCTGGAAACACCATATATTTT.

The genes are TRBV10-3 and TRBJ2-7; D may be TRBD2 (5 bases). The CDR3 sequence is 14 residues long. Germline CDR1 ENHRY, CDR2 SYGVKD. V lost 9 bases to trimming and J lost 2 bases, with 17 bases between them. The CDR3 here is CAMSSGRETYEQYF. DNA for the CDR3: TGTGCCATGAGCAGCGGTAGGGAGACCTACGAGCAGTACTTC.

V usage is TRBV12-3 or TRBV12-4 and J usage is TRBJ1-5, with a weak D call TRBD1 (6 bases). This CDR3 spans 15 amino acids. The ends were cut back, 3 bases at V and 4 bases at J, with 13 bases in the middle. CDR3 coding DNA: TGTGCCAGCAGTTTTTCAGGGGCAGGGAATCAGCCCCAGCATTTT. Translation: CASSFSGAGNQPQHF.

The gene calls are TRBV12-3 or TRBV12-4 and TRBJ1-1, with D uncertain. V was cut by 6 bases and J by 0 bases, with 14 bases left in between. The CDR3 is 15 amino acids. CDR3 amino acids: CASSPSRRMNTEAFF. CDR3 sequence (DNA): TGTGCCAGCAGCCCTAGCAGGAGAATGAACACTGAAGCTTTCTTT.